A selection of T cell receptor beta chains follows, all from one sample in a study of blood T cell repertoires in COVID-19. Method: immunoSEQ multiplex PCR; TCRdb's copy keeps in-frame clones and lacks some. This sample has 100,000 to 150,000 clones, with about four fifths found just once. Sequenced sample: peripheral blood. These receptors all stem from a man in his 70s with acute or convalescent COVID-19. The CDR3 runs from the conserved cysteine through the conserved F or W. Each record gives: V gene, J gene, D gene, clone size, CDR3 DNA, CDR3 protein. D genes are given only for firm matches. Clone size, where shown, is once, few, many, or a class for clones that have expanded.

V gene: TRBV7-8
J gene: TRBJ2-5
D gene: TRBD1
clone size: .
CDR3 DNA: TGTGCCAGCAGCTTAGCCTTTTATGGACAGGTTGAAGAGACCCAGTACTTC
CDR3 protein: CASSLAFYGQVEETQYF

V gene: TRBV7-2
J gene: TRBJ1-2
D gene: TRBD1
clone size: few
CDR3 DNA: TGTGCCAGCAGCTCGGGACAGGGGCCAAGGTACACCTTC
CDR3 protein: CASSSGQGPRYTF

V gene: TRBV6-5
J gene: TRBJ1-4
D gene: .
clone size: .
CDR3 DNA: TGTGCCAGCAGTTTAGGGAGGGGTAATGAAAAACTGTTTTTT
CDR3 protein: CASSLGRGNEKLFF

V gene: TRBV4-1
J gene: TRBJ1-5
D gene: TRBD1
clone size: .
CDR3 DNA: TGCGCCAGCAGGCATAGAGACCGGGACAGGGAACAGCCCCAGCATTTT
CDR3 protein: CASRHRDRDREQPQHF

V gene: TRBV6-5
J gene: TRBJ1-4
D gene: .
clone size: once
CDR3 DNA: TGTGCCAGCAGCCCCAGGAACGCTAATGAAAAACTGTTTTTT
CDR3 protein: CASSPRNANEKLFF

V gene: TRBV14
J gene: TRBJ2-2
D gene: TRBD2
clone size: .
CDR3 DNA: TGTGCCAGCAGCCCGGGACTAGCGGGGGGGTCGAACACCGGGGAGCTGTTTTTT
CDR3 protein: CASSPGLAGGSNTGELFF

V gene: TRBV5-6
J gene: TRBJ1-6
D gene: TRBD1
clone size: .
CDR3 DNA: TGTGCCAGCAGCCCGGCTGGGACAGCCAATAATTCACCCCTCCACTTT
CDR3 protein: CASSPAGTANNSPLHF

V gene: TRBV27
J gene: TRBJ2-7
D gene: .
clone size: .
CDR3 DNA: TGTGCCAGCAGTGCCTTTTCGGGACAAGTTTTCTACGAGCAGTACTTC
CDR3 protein: CASSAFSGQVFYEQYF

V gene: TRBV11-3
J gene: TRBJ2-7
D gene: .
clone size: many
CDR3 DNA: TGTGCCAGCAGCCTCTCCTCCCACAACTCCTACGAGCAGTACTTC
CDR3 protein: CASSLSSHNSYEQYF

V gene: TRBV5-5
J gene: TRBJ2-5
D gene: .
clone size: .
CDR3 DNA: TGTGCCAGCAGCCGGGCGGGGACCCGGGAGACCCAGTACTTC
CDR3 protein: CASSRAGTRETQYF